This entry lists 25 T cell receptor beta chains sequenced from one sample in a study of T cell repertoires in cytomegalovirus infection. MiXCR, run by TCRdb on the reads, gives a single entry per CDR3 protein. Here the sample spans over 250,000 distinct CDR3 sequences, 20% to 30% being singletons. Sequencing input: PBMCs. Every receptor here comes from a human donor in good health (CMV status not recorded). Some clones in this sample may be carry-over from other donors' samples.

This rearrangement joins TRBV6-4 to TRBJ1-1; D not certain. The CDR3 is 15 residues long. Germline V gene data show CDR1 as MRHNA and CDR2 as SNTAGT. Trimming cost V 0 bases and J 1 base, with 9 bases left between them. CDR3 sequence reads: CASSDSGSGNTEAFF. The CDR3 nucleotides read TGTGCCAGCAGTGACTCGGGTTCGGGGAACACTGAAGCTTTCTTT.

CDR3 region: CASSQDHPSGTANTGELFF. The CDR3, as DNA: TGCGCCAGCAGCCAAGATCATCCGTCAGGGACAGCGAACACCGGGGAGCTGTTTTTT. This chain connects TRBV4-3 to TRBJ2-2; 7 bases are a match to TRBD1. CDR3 length equals 19 residues. The J segment lost 0 bases and the V segment lost 0 bases, leaving 10 bases of the junction unmatched. Per germline, CDR1 LGHNA and CDR2 YSLEER.

This clonotype was found many times. V is TRBV7-6 and J is TRBJ2-5, with 8 bases lining up with TRBD1. The CDR3 is 14 amino acids. V lost 4 bases and J lost 5; bases outside the gene matches: 6. Per the germline V gene, CDR1 is SGHVS and CDR2 is FNYEAQ. CDR3 sequence (DNA): TGTGCCAGCAGCTCAAACGACAGGGGCGAGACCCAGTACTTC. This translates into CASSSNDRGETQYF.

This chain connects TRBV5-6 to TRBJ2-5, with 7 bases fitting TRBD1. With 2 bases clipped from V and 1 base from J, the junction kept 8 bases outside the gene matches. CDR1 and CDR2 from the germline V gene are SGHDT and YYEEEE. The CDR3 loop spans 16 amino acids. This CDR3 reads CASSFLDRSLQETQYF. As DNA, the CDR3 is TGTGCCAGCAGCTTTTTGGACAGGTCCCTCCAAGAGACCCAGTACTTC. Variable domain in full (rest from reference TRBV5-6 and TRBJ2-5): DAGVTQSPTHLIKTRGQQVTLRCSPKSGHDTVSWYQQALGQGPQFIFQYYEEEERQRGNFPDRFSGHQFPNYSSELNVNALLLGDSALYLCASSFLDRSLQETQYFGPGTRLLVL.

The CDR3 nucleotides are TGTGCCAGCAGCTTAGAAGGGACAGGGACCGAGACCCAGTACTTC. Amino acids: CASSLEGTGTETQYF. The gene calls are TRBV11-2 and TRBJ2-5; 9 bases fit TRBD1. This CDR3 contains 15 residues. The germline CDR1 and CDR2 sequences are SGHAT and FQNNGV. With V trimmed by 0 bases and J by 5 bases, 4 bases remained unmatched. Combining the CDR3 with reference TRBV11-2 and TRBJ2-5 gives the whole variable domain EAGVAQSPRYKIIEKRQSVAFWCNPISGHATLYWYQQILGQGPKLLIQFQNNGVVDDSQLPKDRFSAERLKGVDSTLKIQPAKLEDSAVYLCASSLEGTGTETQYFGPGTRLLVL.

The chain uses TRBV7-6 and TRBJ1-2; no clear D. The germline CDR1 and CDR2 sequences are SGHVS and FNYEAQ. CDR3 length equals 12 residues. Trimming shortened V by 1 base and J by 8 bases, and 8 bases separated the two germline ends. The CDR3 is CASSLGTRGYTF. The CDR3 region has the DNA TGTGCCAGCAGCTTAGGGACCCGGGGCTACACCTTC.

This rearrangement joins TRBV20-1 to TRBJ1-2; D is ambiguous. This CDR3 contains 13 residues. Trimming cost V 2 bases and J 4 bases, with 11 bases left between them. Per the germline V gene, CDR1 is DFQATT and CDR2 is SNEGSKA (reference sequence). The CDR3 region is CSARPTEIYGYTF. For the CDR3, the DNA is TGCAGTGCTAGACCGACGGAAATCTATGGCTACACCTTC.

V gene TRBV5-1 combines with J gene TRBJ2-4; 9 bases agree with TRBD2. The CDR3 loop spans 19 amino acids. Germline loops: CDR1 SGHRS, CDR2 YFSETQ. J was trimmed by 3 bases and V by 0 bases; bases with no gene match: 13. In DNA form, the CDR3 reads TGCGCCAGCAGCTTGGCCACGGGACTAGCAGGTTGGGGCAAAAACATTCAGTACTTC. Its translation: CASSLATGLAGWGKNIQYF.

This clonotype was observed at least ten times. The chain joins TRBV6-5 to TRBJ2-7, with 10 bases lining up with TRBD2. V lost 5 bases and J lost 2; bases outside the gene matches: 3. The germline gives CDR1 MNHEY, CDR2 SVGAGI. The length of the CDR3 is 14 residues. The CDR3 spells CASSPSGGTYEQYF. DNA of the CDR3: TGTGCCAGCAGTCCTAGCGGGGGTACCTACGAGCAGTACTTC.

V gene TRBV4-1 combines with J gene TRBJ1-4, with D possibly TRBD1 on 5 matching bases. CDR3 length: 16 residues. V lost 1 base and J 5 bases, leaving 14 bases between the germline ends. Germline V lookup: CDR1 MGHRA, CDR2 YSYEKL. CDR3 loop: CASSQVGRQTNEKLFF. The CDR3 bases are TGCGCCAGCAGCCAAGTGGGCCGACAGACAAATGAAAAACTGTTTTTT.

The chain combines TRBV7-9 with TRBJ2-3; TRBD2 matches 11 bases. The germline gives CDR1 SEHNR, CDR2 FQNEAQ (reference sequence). The J segment lost 0 bases and the V segment lost 10 bases, leaving 9 bases of the junction unmatched. This CDR3 is built from 16 residues. CDR3 sequence reads: CATPGLAAISTDTQYF. The CDR3 region has the DNA TGTGCCACTCCGGGACTAGCGGCGATCAGCACAGATACGCAGTATTTT.

In this sample, this clonotype turned up many times. The chain uses TRBV30 and TRBJ1-1; TRBD1 matches 11 bases. Losses at the gene ends were 1 base for V and 5 bases for J; bases not matched to a gene: 9. The CDR3 totals 16 residues. Germline loops: CDR1 GTSNPN, CDR2 SVGIG (reference sequence). CDR3 loop: CAWSEGTGGKGTEAFF. Here the CDR3 DNA reads TGTGCCTGGAGTGAGGGGACAGGGGGAAAAGGTACTGAAGCTTTCTTT.

The chain couples TRBV20-1 to TRBJ2-5; no clear D gene. Germline lookup yields CDR1 DFQATT and CDR2 SNEGSKA (reference sequence). The CDR3 extends over 11 amino acids. The germline V and J ends were trimmed by 3 bases and 7 bases, with 9 bases remaining between them. The CDR3 DNA is TGCAGTGCTAGCCGAGTTGGGACCCAGTACTTC. This gives the protein CSASRVGTQYF.

The genes are TRBV18 and TRBJ1-5; D perhaps matches TRBD1 (6 bases). Germline V gives CDR1 KGHSH, CDR2 LQKENI. This CDR3 comprises 15 residues. V dropped 3 bases and J dropped 0 bases, with 9 bases sitting between them. CDR3 sequence (DNA): TGTGCCAGCTCACCGGGACAAGATAGCAATCAGCCCCAGCATTTT. Amino acids: CASSPGQDSNQPQHF.

This clonotype was observed a handful of times. The rearrangement joins TRBV20-1 to TRBJ2-7; D is perhaps TRBD1 (6 bases). The germline V gene has CDR1 DFQATT and CDR2 SNEGSKA (reference sequence). This CDR3 contains 15 residues. Trimming removed 3 bases from V and 0 bases from J, with 15 bases in between. CDR3 sequence: CSASSQWTASYEQYF. The CDR3 coding sequence is TGCAGTGCTAGCTCACAATGGACAGCCTCCTACGAGCAGTACTTC.

CDR3 DNA: TGTGCCAGCAGTGAGAAAAACACCGGGGAGCTGTTTTTT. Its translation: CASSEKNTGELFF. The rearrangement joins TRBV2 to TRBJ2-2; no definite D call. This CDR3 is built from 13 residues. V was pared by 3 bases and J by 2 bases, with 4 bases between. Germline V gives CDR1 SNHLY, CDR2 FYNNEI.

The chain couples TRBV11-2 to TRBJ2-5; 7 bases line up with TRBD1. This CDR3 is 16 amino acids long. Trimming took 2 bases from V and 7 from J; bases not matched to a gene: 13. The germline V gene encodes CDR1 SGHAT and CDR2 FQNNGV. The CDR3 reads CASSLFDRAERGTQYF. Here the CDR3 DNA reads TGTGCCAGCAGCTTATTTGACAGGGCGGAGAGAGGGACCCAGTACTTC.

The chain couples TRBV9 to TRBJ1-6; 8 bases agree with TRBD1. Germline loops: CDR1 SGDLS, CDR2 YYNGEE. The V gene end was trimmed by 0 bases and the J gene end by 9 bases; junction bases not matched to a gene: 11. There are 17 residues in the CDR3. The CDR3 bases are TGTGCCAGCAGCGTAGGGGACAGGCCGAGGGCCGTTTCACCCCTCCACTTT. This codes for CASSVGDRPRAVSPLHF.

This clonotype was counted at least ten times. The rearrangement joins TRBV7-2 to TRBJ2-3; the match to TRBD2 covers 14 bases. The CDR3 is 13 amino acids. CDR1 is SGHTA and CDR2 is FQGNSA in the germline V gene. The V segment lost 4 bases and the J segment 14 bases; nucleotides outside the gene matches: 5. The CDR3 spells CASSSRTSGGWYF. The CDR3 DNA reads TGTGCCAGCAGCTCTAGGACTAGCGGGGGGTGGTATTTT.

The chain carries TRBV5-5 and TRBJ2-1; D perhaps matches TRBD2 (6 bases). Trimming took 0 bases from V and 0 from J, leaving 16 bases between them. CDR1 and CDR2 (germline): SGHKS, YYEKEE (reference sequence). The CDR3 loop spans 18 amino acids. Written as DNA, the CDR3 is TGTGCCAGCAGCTTGGACGGGGGACTCTTTATCTCCTACAATGAGCAGTTCTTC. Translation gives CASSLDGGLFISYNEQFF.

This clonotype was picked up a small number of times. J is TRBJ2-1 and V is TRBV19; TRBD2 matches at 7 bases. Germline trimming cut 7 bases from V and 9 bases from J; bases unmatched to any gene: 3. This CDR3 comprises 11 residues. Germline CDR1 and CDR2: LNHDA and SQIVND (reference sequence). This CDR3 is CASNAGVEQFF. In DNA form, the CDR3 reads TGTGCCAGTAACGCGGGAGTTGAGCAGTTCTTC. Full variable domain (rest looked up from reference TRBV19 and TRBJ2-1): DGGITQSPKYLFRKEGQNVTLSCEQNLNHDAMYWYRQDPGQGLRLIYYSQIVNDFQKGDIAEGYSVSREKKESFPLTVTSAQKNPTAFYLCASNAGVEQFFGPGTRLTVL.

At least ten counts were recorded for this clonotype. CDR3: CASSRGRATGELFF. The CDR3 DNA reads as TGTGCCAGCAGCCGGGGACGAGCCACCGGGGAGCTGTTTTTT. The rearrangement joins TRBV7-2 to TRBJ2-2; D is possibly TRBD1 or TRBD2 (5 bases each). The germline V gene encodes CDR1 SGHTA and CDR2 FQGNSA. The CDR3 is 14 residues long. Trimming took 5 bases from V and 4 from J, leaving 11 bases between them.

The J gene is TRBJ2-7, the V gene TRBV30, with D possibly TRBD1 on 6 matching bases. V lost 1 base and J lost 5, with 15 bases in between. The CDR3 spans 14 residues. Germline assignment: CDR1 GTSNPN and CDR2 SVGIG (reference sequence). The CDR3 protein is CAWSADIGGHEQYF. CDR3 coding DNA: TGTGCCTGGAGTGCAGACATAGGGGGTCACGAGCAGTACTTC.

The table lists this clonotype with a few counts. The chain couples TRBV11-3 to TRBJ2-7; D gene ambiguous. The CDR3 contains 14 residues. Germline V CDR1 and CDR2: SGHNT, YENEEA. V gave up 2 bases and J gave up 2 bases, with 10 bases separating them. The CDR3 coding sequence is TGTGCCAGCAGCTTAACGGGTGTTACCTACGAGCAGTACTTC. It yields the protein CASSLTGVTYEQYF.

The table lists this clonotype with many counts. The chain uses TRBV7-2 and TRBJ2-5; 8 bases map to TRBD2. Germline CDR1 reads SGHTA; CDR2 reads FQGNSA. This CDR3 is built from 14 residues. The trim removed 8 bases at V and 1 base at J, leaving 6 bases unmatched. CDR3 in DNA: TGTGCCAGCCAGGCGGGAGGCGCCCAAGAGACCCAGTACTTC. It translates to CASQAGGAQETQYF.